This TCR beta chain was retrieved from a study of blood T cell repertoires in COVID-19. Across the study: Samples came from the United States, Italy and Spain, spanning acute and convalescent COVID-19. Sample material is recorded as cDNA or gDNA derived from T cells, B-cell-depleted T cells, or PBMCs.

This CDR3 is built from 15 residues. Germline values: CDR1 MNHEY, CDR2 SVGAGI. The V segment lost 7 bases and the J segment 4 bases; nucleotides outside the gene matches: 8. In the original processing: Researchers report that nucleated cell counts were estimated from reference gene primer amplification. Clones were sequenced by immunoSEQ multiplex PCR, and TCRdb holds only the in-frame ones, with some missing. That table is the source of V, J and clone size, and D and trimming were worked out from the DNA. This repertoire shows about 110,000 clones, about four fifths found once; its top ten account for 8.5% to 9.5%.

The chain carries TRBV6-5 and TRBJ1-3; 9 nucleotides align to TRBD1. Sequenced sample: peripheral blood. This receptor was identified in a woman in her seventies with acute or convalescent COVID-19. CDR3 nucleotide sequence: TGTGCCAGCAATGTTCCCGGGACAGGGGGAAACACCATATATTTT. Amino acid sequence: CASNVPGTGGNTIYF.